This T cell receptor beta chain appears in the sequencing data of a study of blood T cell repertoires in COVID-19. Study context: Donors in the United States, Italy and Spain gave samples during acute or convalescent COVID-19. In each case, the material was cDNA or gDNA derived from T cells, B-cell-depleted T cells, or PBMCs.

Between the trimmed V and J ends, which lost 0 bases and 6 bases, there was a span of 15 bases. The CDR3 contains 15 residues. The germline CDR1 and CDR2 sequences are SGHRS and YFSETQ. As originally analysed: How many nucleated cells were present was estimated from reference gene primer amplification. The table came from immunoSEQ multiplex PCR; TCRdb's copy has only in-frame clones and leaves some out. V, J and clone size derive from that table, while D and trimming were established from the DNA sequence. The sample lists a few hundred thousand clones; under 90% were seen once. The sequence was collected from a man aged 45 to 65 with acute or convalescent COVID-19. Sequencing used peripheral blood. The chain recombines TRBV5-1 with TRBJ1-1; D unresolved. The CDR3 DNA sequence: TGCGCCAGCAGCTTGGGTCTTGGGCTGACACCTGAAGCTTTCTTT. This translates into CASSLGLGLTPEAFF.